These 17 T cell receptor beta chains originate from one sample sequenced in a study of blood T cell repertoires in COVID-19. Profiling relied on immunoSEQ multiplex PCR, and the TCRdb table lists in-frame clones only, not all of them. The sample has roughly 100,000 clones, roughly 76% seen once. Sequencing used peripheral blood. The receptors here all came from a woman in her 70s with acute or convalescent COVID-19.

The rearrangement joins TRBV28 to TRBJ1-2; 8 nucleotides agree with TRBD1. The CDR3 loop spans 14 amino acids. The V and J ends lost 3 bases and 6 bases, in that order; junction bases with no gene match: 6. CDR1 and CDR2 (germline): MDHEN, SYDVKM. CDR3 sequence reads: CASSLAGQGHGYTF. In DNA form, the CDR3 reads TGTGCCAGCAGTTTGGCCGGACAGGGCCATGGCTACACCTTC.

The chain combines TRBV30 with TRBJ1-4; the D gene is possibly TRBD1 (5 bases). Trimming removed 4 bases from V and 7 bases from J, with 10 bases in between. The germline V gene has CDR1 GTSNPN and CDR2 SVGIG (reference sequence). The CDR3 consists of 12 residues. The CDR3 nucleotides are TGTGCCTGGAACGGGAGGGGTGAAAAACTGTTTTTT. The encoded protein is CAWNGRGEKLFF.

This chain uses TRBV27 with TRBJ2-3, with D perhaps TRBD1 (6 bases). The V and J ends lost 3 bases and 2 bases respectively, with 18 bases between them. The CDR3 contains 17 residues. The V gene's germline CDR1 is MNHEY and CDR2 SMNVEV (reference sequence). In nucleotides, the CDR3 is TGTGCCAGCAGTTTCAGGGGAGATCTACTTTACACAGATACGCAGTATTTT. Encoded protein: CASSFRGDLLYTDTQYF.

The gene calls are TRBV19 and TRBJ2-1, with 7 bases lining up with TRBD2. From germline, CDR1 is LNHDA and CDR2 SQIVND (reference sequence). J was trimmed by 5 bases and V by 3 bases; bases with no gene match: 4. This CDR3 is 14 amino acids long. The CDR3, as DNA: TGTGCCAGTAGTATCCCGGGACTAAACAATGAGCAGTTCTTC. This sequence encodes CASSIPGLNNEQFF.

This sequence joins TRBV7-6 and TRBJ2-5; 9 nucleotides agree with TRBD2. V lost 0 bases to trimming and J lost 1 base; unmatched junction nucleotides: 9. Germline V gene lookup returns CDR1 SGHVS and CDR2 FNYEAQ. This CDR3 is 18 amino acids long. Here the CDR3 reads CASSLARLLAGPQETQYF. The CDR3 bases are TGTGCCAGCAGCTTAGCGAGGCTCCTAGCGGGGCCCCAAGAGACCCAGTACTTC.

The chain carries TRBV6-1 and TRBJ1-2; 8 nucleotides match TRBD1. V shed 3 bases, J shed 3 bases, and the junction held 6 bases outside the gene matches. This CDR3 has 15 residues. Germline V lookup: CDR1 MNHNS, CDR2 SASEGT. CDR3 coding DNA: TGTGCCAGCAGTGAGGAGGACAGGGTATACTATGGCTACACCTTC. Its translation: CASSEEDRVYYGYTF.

This chain joins TRBV27 and TRBJ1-4; a possible D gene is TRBD1 (6 bases). The V gene lost 5 bases and the J gene lost 5 bases, with 15 bases spanning the gap. Germline V gives CDR1 MNHEY, CDR2 SMNVEV (reference sequence). CDR3 length: 15 residues. CDR3 bases: TGTGCCAGCAGTACCAATTACAGGGCCAATGAAAAACTGTTTTTT. Amino acids: CASSTNYRANEKLFF.

The chain employs TRBV7-9 and TRBJ1-1; D possibly corresponds to TRBD1 (6 bases). CDR3 length: 14 amino acids. With 7 bases removed from V and 0 bases from J, the gap between germline ends came to 12 bases. Germline lookup yields CDR1 SEHNR and CDR2 FQNEAQ (reference sequence). The CDR3, as DNA: TGTGCCAGCAACGCAGGGGAAGTGAACACTGAAGCTTTCTTT. The encoded protein is CASNAGEVNTEAFF.

V is TRBV4-3 and J is TRBJ1-5; TRBD1 agrees at 9 bases. This CDR3 has 16 residues. V was clipped by 1 base and J by 2 bases; unmatched bases: 3. The germline CDR1 and CDR2 sequences are LGHNA and YSLEER. Here the CDR3 reads CASSQAWTGGNQPQHF. The CDR3 nucleotides are TGCGCCAGCAGCCAAGCCTGGACAGGGGGCAATCAGCCCCAGCATTTT.

In DNA, the CDR3 is TGTGCCAGCAGCTTGGTGACTAGCGGATTCTACAATGAGCAGTTCTTC. Protein product: CASSLVTSGFYNEQFF. The V and J genes are TRBV5-6 and TRBJ2-1, with 9 bases lining up with TRBD2. J lost 3 bases, V lost 0 bases, and 4 bases had no gene match. This CDR3 contains 16 residues. The germline gives CDR1 SGHDT, CDR2 YYEEEE.

This clone came up a few times. The gene calls are TRBV7-2 and TRBJ1-2; TRBD1 matches 10 bases. The CDR3 totals 14 residues. The V and J ends lost 4 bases and 7 bases, in that order; junction bases with no gene match: 6. Germline lookup yields CDR1 SGHTA and CDR2 FQGNSA. CDR3 nucleotides: TGTGCCAGCAGCTCTGACAGGGGGCAGGGTGGCTACACCTTC. It codes for CASSSDRGQGGYTF.

The chain couples TRBV6-5 to TRBJ2-6; D not certain. Germline V gene lookup returns CDR1 MNHEY and CDR2 SVGAGI. The V end lost 6 bases, the J end lost 3 bases, and 12 bases lay between the germline ends. The CDR3 totals 15 residues. This chain's CDR3 is CASRVLGRGANVLTF. DNA of the CDR3: TGTGCCAGCAGAGTCCTGGGCCGTGGGGCCAACGTCCTGACTTTC.

This chain links TRBV7-9 with TRBJ2-4; a possible D gene is TRBD2 (5 bases). There are 19 residues in the CDR3. Germline V gene sequence: CDR1 SEHNR, CDR2 FQNEAQ (reference sequence). V was clipped by 4 bases and J by 0 bases, with 22 bases between them. The CDR3 DNA is TGTGCCAGCAGCTCTACCCTCACCCGAAGTGGAGGAGCCAAAAACATTCAGTACTTC. Its protein is CASSSTLTRSGGAKNIQYF.

V and J are TRBV2 and TRBJ1-2, with a weak D call TRBD1 (6 bases). Germline assignment: CDR1 SNHLY and CDR2 FYNNEI. This CDR3 is built from 14 residues. With 2 bases removed from V and 2 bases from J, the gap between germline ends came to 9 bases. The CDR3 is CASSELGANYGYTF. DNA for the CDR3: TGTGCCAGCAGTGAACTGGGGGCGAACTATGGCTACACCTTC.

V gene TRBV6-5 combines with J gene TRBJ2-2; TRBD1 might be the D (5 bases). CDR1 is MNHEY and CDR2 is SVGAGI in the germline V gene. Trimming removed 7 bases at V and 2 bases at J, with 11 bases between. CDR3 length equals 14 residues. The CDR3 DNA follows: TGTGCCAGCATTTCGCAGGGAAACACCGGGGAGCTGTTTTTT. It is translated as CASISQGNTGELFF.

The chain has TRBV2 and TRBJ2-2; 9 bases fit TRBD1. The germline V gene encodes CDR1 SNHLY and CDR2 FYNNEI. The V segment lost 6 bases and the J segment 6 bases; nucleotides outside the gene matches: 5. The CDR3 loop spans 14 amino acids. In DNA, the CDR3 is TGTGCCAGCAGCGCAACAGGGGGCCCCGGGGAGCTGTTTTTT. This translates into CASSATGGPGELFF. The full variable domain, its missing parts supplied by reference TRBV2 and TRBJ2-2, is EPEVTQTPSHQVTQMGQEVILRCVPISNHLYFYWYRQILGQKVEFLVSFYNNEISEKSEIFDDQFSVERPDGSNFTLKIRSTKLEDSAMYFCASSATGGPGELFFGEGSRLTVL.

The rearrangement joins TRBV30 to TRBJ1-2; D call uncertain. V was pared by 2 bases and J by 7 bases, with 8 bases between. Germline V CDR1 and CDR2: GTSNPN, SVGIG (reference sequence). There are 11 residues in the CDR3. The CDR3 is CAWSHPGGYTF. The CDR3 coding sequence is TGTGCCTGGAGTCACCCGGGTGGCTACACCTTC.